This T cell receptor beta chain was found in a study of blood T cell repertoires in COVID-19. Looking at the study overall: Sample material is recorded as cDNA or gDNA derived from T cells, B-cell-depleted T cells, or PBMCs.

From germline, CDR1 is SGHDN and CDR2 FVKESK. The trim removed 3 bases at V and 0 bases at J, leaving 1 base unmatched. The CDR3 runs 16 residues. Original data processing: Amplification from reference gene primers served as the basis for estimated nucleated cell counts. The table came from immunoSEQ multiplex PCR; TCRdb's copy has only in-frame clones and leaves some out. Clone size and the V and J calls come from that table; the DNA yielded D and trimming. This sample has around 110,000 clones; almost 85% occur once, and the top ten carry 7.5%. Material for sequencing was peripheral blood. The V and J genes are TRBV14 and TRBJ2-1; 11 nucleotides line up with TRBD2. The sequence was collected from a man between 65 and 85 years old with active or convalescent COVID-19. CDR3 amino acids: CASSHLAGGSYNEQFF. The DNA for the CDR3 is TGTGCCAGCAGCCACCTAGCGGGAGGCTCCTACAATGAGCAGTTCTTC.